These 26 T cell receptor beta chains came from one sample sequenced in a study of T cells in Graves' hyperthyroidism and ophthalmopathy. RNA transcripts provided the source from which TCR beta CDR3 regions were amplified. TCR CDR3 regions were first amplified by RT-PCR with HTBI primers. TCRdb reprocessed the multiplex PCR reads via MiXCR and lists one record per CDR3 protein. The sample lists a few hundred thousand distinct CDR3 sequences, less than 15% seen once, with 9% to 9.5% in the top ten. Sequencing was carried out using blood. The receptors originated from a woman younger than 30 with Graves' hyperthyroidism.

This clonotype has a count of ten or more. The chain carries TRBV10-3 and TRBJ2-2, with D hard to call. V was trimmed by 10 bases and J by 0 bases, leaving 12 bases between them. CDR1 ENHRY and CDR2 SYGVKD come from the germline V gene. This CDR3 has 14 residues. The CDR3 DNA sequence: TGTGCCACGGATGCACGGTCGAACACCGGGGAGCTGTTTTTT. Translated: CATDARSNTGELFF.

The table lists this clonotype with many counts. This sequence joins TRBV10-3 and TRBJ2-1, with D tentatively TRBD1 or TRBD2 (5 bases each). In germline, CDR1 is ENHRY, CDR2 SYGVKD. This CDR3 has 15 amino acids. The V end lost 6 bases, the J end lost 3 bases, and 15 bases lay between the germline ends. CDR3 sequence: CAISPAGTNYNEQFF. In DNA form, the CDR3 reads TGTGCCATCAGCCCCGCCGGGACGAACTACAATGAGCAGTTCTTC.

This clonotype was counted many times. The chain employs TRBV7-3 and TRBJ2-3; 9 bases are a match to TRBD2. The CDR3 length is 15 residues. Germline V gene sequence: CDR1 SGHTA, CDR2 FQGTGA. Losses at the gene ends were 5 bases for V and 4 bases for J; bases not matched to a gene: 7. This CDR3 is CASSGRTSDADTQYF. The CDR3 bases are TGTGCCAGCAGCGGGAGGACTAGCGACGCAGATACGCAGTATTTT.

This clonotype was picked up many times. V and J are TRBV6-2 or TRBV6-3 and TRBJ2-1; D not resolved. Germline CDR1 reads MNHEY; CDR2 reads SVGEGT. Trimming pared 1 base from V and 8 bases from J, leaving 6 bases between. There are 12 residues in the CDR3. CDR3 bases: TGTGCCAGCAGTTACTGGGGTTATGAGCAGTTCTTC. As protein: CASSYWGYEQFF.

This clonotype was recorded once. This chain joins TRBV19 and TRBJ2-1; D may be TRBD2 (5 bases). The CDR3 runs to 16 residues. The germline V gene encodes CDR1 LNHDA and CDR2 SQIVND (reference sequence). Trimming shortened V by 7 bases and J by 5 bases, and 21 bases separated the two germline ends. DNA of the CDR3: TGTGCCAGTAAGATTGGAAAGCTAGCCCTTGACAATGAGCAGTTCTTC. It is translated as CASKIGKLALDNEQFF. Drawing the rest from reference TRBV19 and TRBJ2-1, the complete variable domain is DGGITQSPKYLFRKEGQNVTLSCEQNLNHDAMYWYRQDPGQGLRLIYYSQIVNDFQKGDIAEGYSVSREKKESFPLTVTSAQKNPTAFYLCASKIGKLALDNEQFFGPGTRLTVL.

This chain connects TRBV30 to TRBJ1-1, with D perhaps matching TRBD1 (6 bases). Trimming took 1 base from V and 4 from J, leaving 13 bases between them. CDR1 GTSNPN and CDR2 SVGIG come from the germline V gene (reference sequence). CDR3 size: 14 residues. CDR3 loop: CAWSGPQGFTEAFF. CDR3 DNA sequence: TGTGCCTGGAGTGGGCCCCAGGGGTTCACTGAAGCTTTCTTT.

Turning to this clonotype: Just one base apart from a much larger clone, this may be a read error. The CDR3 end shows no conserved phenylalanine or tryptophan, and so a read error is likely. The rearrangement joins TRBV20-1 to TRBJ1-2, with a weak D call TRBD1 (5 bases). CDR3 length: 12 residues. Germline V gives CDR1 DFQATT, CDR2 SNEGSKA (reference sequence). Deletions cut 5 bases from V and 3 bases from J, with 10 bases between. CDR3 DNA: TGCAGTGCTCAGACAGACTACTATGGCTACACCCTC. This sequence encodes CSAQTDYYGYTL.

With regard to this clonotype: The junction shows a germline mismatch at one end, possibly a read error. The J gene is TRBJ2-3, the V gene TRBV3-1; 10 bases match TRBD2. The CDR3 runs 16 residues. CDR1 is LGHDT, CDR2 YNNKEL, per germline (reference sequence). CDR3 coding DNA: TGCGCCAGCAGCCTAGATAGCGGGGGGTCCACAGATACGCAGTATTTT. Residues: CASSLDSGGSTDTQYF.

This clonotype has a count of ten or more. This rearrangement joins TRBV5-1 to TRBJ1-1; 9 bases fit TRBD1. With 4 bases clipped from V and 4 bases from J, the junction kept 11 bases outside the gene matches. Germline CDR1 reads SGHRS; CDR2 reads YFSETQ. The CDR3 extends over 16 amino acids. CDR3 in amino acids: CASSPLRDRAGTEAFF. CDR3 sequence (DNA): TGCGCCAGCAGCCCGTTAAGGGACAGGGCGGGCACTGAAGCTTTCTTT.

This clonotype was counted at least ten times. V and J are TRBV2 and TRBJ2-7, with TRBD2 identical over 12 bases. With V trimmed by 6 bases and J by 0 bases, 0 bases remained unmatched. Germline assignment: CDR1 SNHLY and CDR2 FYNNEI. This CDR3 is 14 amino acids long. The CDR3 nucleotides are TGTGCCAGCAGGACTAGCGGGGGCTCCTACGAGCAGTACTTC. It codes for CASRTSGGSYEQYF.

In its sample, this clonotype was seen many times. The chain employs TRBV7-9 and TRBJ1-1; 8 bases map to TRBD1. CDR1 and CDR2 (germline): SEHNR, FQNEAQ (reference sequence). J gave up 1 base and V 5 bases, and 3 bases lay outside the gene matches. This CDR3 is built from 14 residues. The CDR3 coding sequence is TGTGCCAGCAGCATCGGACAGGGGAACACTGAAGCTTTCTTT. Protein: CASSIGQGNTEAFF.

This clonotype was counted many times. V usage is TRBV20-1 and J usage is TRBJ2-1; possible D gene TRBD2, 7 bases. Germline loops: CDR1 DFQATT, CDR2 SNEGSKA (reference sequence). Trimming removed 4 bases at V and 3 bases at J, with 16 bases between. This CDR3 region has 15 residues. CDR3 in DNA: TGCAGTGCTACCTCTTCGGGGGGCGTCTACAATGAGCAGTTCTTC. This translates into CSATSSGGVYNEQFF.

V and J are TRBV14 and TRBJ1-5, with 7 bases lining up with TRBD1. Germline CDR1 SGHDN, CDR2 FVKESK. Trimming removed 3 bases from V and 6 bases from J; junction bases left unmatched: 2. The CDR3 runs 13 residues. DNA of the CDR3: TGTGCCAGCAGCCAGGGGACAGCTCAGCCCCAGCATTTT. This codes for CASSQGTAQPQHF.

This clonotype was detected ten times or more. The V call is TRBV11-3, the J call TRBJ2-1; D is possibly TRBD2 (5 bases). CDR1 is SGHNT and CDR2 is YENEEA in the germline V gene. Trimming pared 5 bases from V and 6 bases from J, leaving 8 bases between. The CDR3 loop spans 12 amino acids. CDR3 sequence (DNA): TGTGCCAGCAGCCATACTAGCAATGAGCAGTTCTTC. Protein product: CASSHTSNEQFF.

This clonotype was detected many times. V is TRBV7-8 and J is TRBJ1-2; tentatively, D is TRBD1 (5 bases). The CDR3 has 13 residues. Trimming removed 5 bases at V and 6 bases at J, with 13 bases between. The germline gives CDR1 SGHVS, CDR2 FQNEAQ. CDR3: CASSGRDGDGYTF. CDR3 sequence (DNA): TGTGCCAGCAGCGGCCGGGACGGAGATGGCTACACCTTC.

This clonotype was seen ten or more times. CDR3: CSVLAGLAGGGGYNEQFF. CDR3 DNA: TGCAGTGTTCTCGCGGGACTAGCGGGAGGAGGGGGCTACAATGAGCAGTTCTTC. The rearrangement joins TRBV20-1 to TRBJ2-1; 15 bases are shared with TRBD2. Germline V lookup: CDR1 DFQATT, CDR2 SNEGSKA (reference sequence). The CDR3 consists of 18 residues. V lost 7 bases, J lost 3 bases, and 13 bases stayed unmatched.

This clonotype was detected ten times or more. This rearrangement joins TRBV6-2 or TRBV6-3 to TRBJ2-1; the D gene is possibly TRBD2 (5 bases). V was shortened by 8 bases and J by 9 bases, with 20 bases between the two germline ends. Looked up from germline, CDR1 is MNHEY and CDR2 is SVGEGT. The CDR3 spans 14 residues. CDR3 DNA: TGTGCCAGCCGGGGAAGCGATGTGAGCGGTGAGCAGTTCTTC. Protein: CASRGSDVSGEQFF.

There are a few counts of this clonotype. A much larger clone lies one base from this, so it may be a read error. The V and J genes are TRBV28 and TRBJ1-5; D is uncertain. Germline CDR1 reads MDHEN; CDR2 reads SYDVKM. The CDR3 length is 14 residues. The CDR3 bases are TGTGCCGGCAGTTTGAGCCAGCTCAATCAGCCCCAGCATTTT. Amino acid sequence: CAGSLSQLNQPQHF.

This clonotype was seen repeatedly, ten times or more. This rearrangement joins TRBV13 to TRBJ1-1; D is ambiguous. The germline gives CDR1 PRHDT, CDR2 FYEKMQ (reference sequence). This CDR3 is built from 14 residues. Trimming removed 2 bases from V and 5 bases from J, with 12 bases in between. The CDR3 coding sequence is TGTGCCAGCAGCTTATGGGCTTTTGGGACTGAAGCTTTCTTT. Its protein is CASSLWAFGTEAFF.

This clonotype was seen many times. V usage is TRBV30 and J usage is TRBJ2-3, with TRBD1 matching over 8 bases. V lost 0 bases to trimming and J lost 2 bases; unmatched junction nucleotides: 16. Germline values: CDR1 GTSNPN, CDR2 SVGIG (reference sequence). The CDR3 contains 19 residues. The CDR3 DNA reads TGTGCCTGGAGTGTACTTGGGGCTGTCAGGGGGCAGGACACAGATACGCAGTATTTT. It codes for CAWSVLGAVRGQDTDTQYF.

This clonotype was counted at least ten times. The CDR3 DNA reads TGTGCCAGTCAGGATTCCCTAGCGGGGACCTACGAGCAGTACTTC. This encodes CASQDSLAGTYEQYF. V and J are TRBV3-1 and TRBJ2-7; 9 bases fit TRBD2. The CDR3 has 15 residues. CDR1 is LGHDT, CDR2 YNNKEL, per germline (reference sequence). V shed 9 bases, J shed 2 bases, and the junction held 11 bases outside the gene matches.

This clonotype was seen ten or more times. The chain couples TRBV2 to TRBJ2-7, with 7 bases matching TRBD2. CDR1 and CDR2 (germline): SNHLY, FYNNEI. The trim removed 2 bases at V and 5 bases at J, leaving 9 bases unmatched. CDR3 size: 15 residues. The CDR3 is CASSEWRERYNEQYF. CDR3 nucleotide sequence: TGTGCCAGCAGTGAATGGCGGGAGAGGTACAACGAGCAGTACTTC.

This rearrangement joins TRBV9 to TRBJ2-2, with D perhaps matching TRBD2 (7 bases). Germline V lookup: CDR1 SGDLS, CDR2 YYNGEE. Trimming took 4 bases from V and 7 from J, leaving 26 bases between them. The CDR3 spans 18 residues. The CDR3 DNA follows: TGTGCCAGCAGCTATTTCGAAGGGGGGGGCCTATTAATCGGGGAGCTGTTTTTT. Translation: CASSYFEGGGLLIGELFF.

This clonotype has more than one count but fewer than ten. The CDR3 protein is CRAGTGGNYGYTF. The CDR3 bases are TGCAGAGCCGGGACAGGGGGCAACTATGGCTACACCTTC. The rearrangement links TRBV29-1 to TRBJ1-2; 12 bases are a match to TRBD1. Germline-derived CDR1 and CDR2 are SQVTM and ANQGSEA. This CDR3 has 13 amino acids.

This clonotype was detected a few times. The rearrangement uses TRBV7-2 and TRBJ2-7; D is undetermined. The CDR3 runs 16 residues. V shed 6 bases and J shed 1 base, with 19 bases lying between them. In germline, CDR1 is SGHTA, CDR2 FQGNSA. CDR3 in amino acids: CASSPRPQLVSYEQYF. The CDR3 DNA is TGTGCCAGCAGTCCGAGGCCCCAGCTGGTTTCCTACGAGCAGTACTTC.

A few counts support this clonotype. This chain connects TRBV20-1 to TRBJ2-2; TRBD2 aligns across 10 bases. CDR1 is DFQATT, CDR2 SNEGSKA, per germline (reference sequence). The V gene end was trimmed by 6 bases and the J gene end by 6 bases; junction bases not matched to a gene: 13. This CDR3 is built from 16 residues. The CDR3 loop is CSASTQREGLSGELFF. The CDR3 DNA reads TGCAGTGCGTCGACTCAGCGGGAGGGTTTGTCCGGGGAGCTGTTTTTT.